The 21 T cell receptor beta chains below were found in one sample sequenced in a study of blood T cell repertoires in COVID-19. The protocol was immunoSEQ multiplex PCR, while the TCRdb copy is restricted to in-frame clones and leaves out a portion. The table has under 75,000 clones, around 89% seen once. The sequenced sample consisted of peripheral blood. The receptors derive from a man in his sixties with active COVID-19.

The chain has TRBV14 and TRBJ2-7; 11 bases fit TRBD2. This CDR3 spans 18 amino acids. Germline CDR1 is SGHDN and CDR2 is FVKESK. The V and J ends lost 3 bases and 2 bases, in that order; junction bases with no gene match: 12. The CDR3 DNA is TGTGCCAGCAGCCAGAAACTAGCGGGAGCCGATATGGCCTACGAGCAGTACTTC. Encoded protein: CASSQKLAGADMAYEQYF.

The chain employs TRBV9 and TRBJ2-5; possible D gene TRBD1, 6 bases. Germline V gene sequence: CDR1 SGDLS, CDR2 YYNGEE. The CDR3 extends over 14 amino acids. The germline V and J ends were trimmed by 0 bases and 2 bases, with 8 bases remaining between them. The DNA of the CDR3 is TGTGCCAGCAGCGTAGGAGGACAGCAAGAGACCCAGTACTTC. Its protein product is CASSVGGQQETQYF.

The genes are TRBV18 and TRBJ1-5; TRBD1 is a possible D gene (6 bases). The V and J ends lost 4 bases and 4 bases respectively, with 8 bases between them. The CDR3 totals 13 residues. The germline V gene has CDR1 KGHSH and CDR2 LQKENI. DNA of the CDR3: TGTGCCAGCTCACGGACAGAGAATCAGCCCCAGCATTTT. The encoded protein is CASSRTENQPQHF.

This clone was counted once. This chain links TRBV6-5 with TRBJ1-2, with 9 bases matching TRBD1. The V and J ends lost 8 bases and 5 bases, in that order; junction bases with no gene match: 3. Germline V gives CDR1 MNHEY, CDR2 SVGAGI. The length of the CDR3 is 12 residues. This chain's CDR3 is CASRDRVYGYTF. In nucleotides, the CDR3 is TGTGCCAGCCGGGACAGGGTGTATGGCTACACCTTC.

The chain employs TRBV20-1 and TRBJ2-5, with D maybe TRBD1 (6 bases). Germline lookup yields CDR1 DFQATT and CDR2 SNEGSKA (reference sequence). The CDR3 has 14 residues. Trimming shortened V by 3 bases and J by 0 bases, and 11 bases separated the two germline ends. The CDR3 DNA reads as TGCAGTGCTAGTACAGGGTGGGACCAAGAGACCCAGTACTTC. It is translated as CSASTGWDQETQYF.

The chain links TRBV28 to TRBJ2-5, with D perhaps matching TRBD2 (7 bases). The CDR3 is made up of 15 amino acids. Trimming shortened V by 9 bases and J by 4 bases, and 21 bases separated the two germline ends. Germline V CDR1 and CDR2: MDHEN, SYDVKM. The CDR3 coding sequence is TGTGCCAGTAAAAGGGGGGGGCTTTTACGAGAGACCCAGTACTTC. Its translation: CASKRGGLLRETQYF.

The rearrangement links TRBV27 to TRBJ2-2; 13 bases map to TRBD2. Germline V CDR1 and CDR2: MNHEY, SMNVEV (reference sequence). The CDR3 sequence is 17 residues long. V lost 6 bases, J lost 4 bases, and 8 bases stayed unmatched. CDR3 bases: TGTGCCAGCAGCCTCCTACTAGCGGGAGGGGGCACCGGGGAGCTGTTTTTT. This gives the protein CASSLLLAGGGTGELFF.

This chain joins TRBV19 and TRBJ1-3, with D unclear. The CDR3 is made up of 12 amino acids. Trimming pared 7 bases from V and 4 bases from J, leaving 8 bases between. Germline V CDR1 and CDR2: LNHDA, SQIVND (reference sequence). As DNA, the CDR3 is TGTGCCAGTATAAGCCCGGGAAACACCATATATTTT. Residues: CASISPGNTIYF.

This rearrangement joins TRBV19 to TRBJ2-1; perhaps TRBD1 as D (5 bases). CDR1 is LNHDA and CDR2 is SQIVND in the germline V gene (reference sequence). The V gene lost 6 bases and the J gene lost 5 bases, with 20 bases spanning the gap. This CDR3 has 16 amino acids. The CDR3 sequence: CASRDGQGMSHNEQFF. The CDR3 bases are TGTGCCAGTAGAGACGGGCAGGGTATGTCCCACAATGAGCAGTTCTTC.

CDR3: CASSLTGSGDGEQFF. CDR3 in DNA: TGTGCCAGCAGCCTAACCGGCAGCGGGGACGGTGAGCAGTTCTTC. This rearrangement joins TRBV3-1 (or the pseudogene TRBV3-2) to TRBJ2-1, with 7 nucleotides matching TRBD2. The CDR3 spans 15 residues. The germline V gene has CDR1 LGHDT and CDR2 YNNKEL (reference sequence). The V gene end was trimmed by 4 bases and the J gene end by 9 bases; junction bases not matched to a gene: 12.

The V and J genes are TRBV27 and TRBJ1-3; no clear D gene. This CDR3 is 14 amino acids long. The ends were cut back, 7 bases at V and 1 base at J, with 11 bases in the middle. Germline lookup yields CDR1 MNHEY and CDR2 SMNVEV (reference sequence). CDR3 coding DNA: TGTGCCAGCAAGATAGCGTTATCTGGAAACACCATATATTTT. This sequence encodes CASKIALSGNTIYF.

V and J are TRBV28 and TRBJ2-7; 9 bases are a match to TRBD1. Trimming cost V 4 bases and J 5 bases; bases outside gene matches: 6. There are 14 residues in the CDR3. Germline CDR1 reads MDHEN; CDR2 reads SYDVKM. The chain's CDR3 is CASSSWDRVHEQYF. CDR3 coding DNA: TGTGCCAGCAGTTCCTGGGACAGGGTCCACGAGCAGTACTTC.

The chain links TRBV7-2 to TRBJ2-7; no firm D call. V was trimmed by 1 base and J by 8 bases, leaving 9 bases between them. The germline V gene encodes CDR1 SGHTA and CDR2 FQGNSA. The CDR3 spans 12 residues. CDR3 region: CASSLDATQQYF. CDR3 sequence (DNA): TGTGCCAGCAGCTTAGACGCTACCCAGCAGTACTTC.

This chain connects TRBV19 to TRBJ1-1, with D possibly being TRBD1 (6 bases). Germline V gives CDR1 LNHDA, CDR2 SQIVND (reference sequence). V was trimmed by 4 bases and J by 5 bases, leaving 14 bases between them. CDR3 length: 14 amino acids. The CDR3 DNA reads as TGTGCCAGTAGTACGACAGGCCGAAGGACTGAAGCTTTCTTT. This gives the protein CASSTTGRRTEAFF.

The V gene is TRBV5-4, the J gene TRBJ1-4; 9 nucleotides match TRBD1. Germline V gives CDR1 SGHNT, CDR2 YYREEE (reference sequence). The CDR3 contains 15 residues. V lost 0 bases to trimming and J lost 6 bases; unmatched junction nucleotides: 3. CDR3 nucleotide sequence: TGTGCCAGCAGCTTGGCGGGGACAGGGTATGAAAAACTGTTTTTT. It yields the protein CASSLAGTGYEKLFF.

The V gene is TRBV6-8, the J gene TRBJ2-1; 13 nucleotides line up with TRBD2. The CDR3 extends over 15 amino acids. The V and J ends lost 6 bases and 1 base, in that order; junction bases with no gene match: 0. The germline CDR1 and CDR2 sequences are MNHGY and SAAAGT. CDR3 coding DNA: TGTGCCAGCAGGACTAGCGGGAGGTCCTACAATGAGCAGTTCTTC. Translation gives CASRTSGRSYNEQFF.

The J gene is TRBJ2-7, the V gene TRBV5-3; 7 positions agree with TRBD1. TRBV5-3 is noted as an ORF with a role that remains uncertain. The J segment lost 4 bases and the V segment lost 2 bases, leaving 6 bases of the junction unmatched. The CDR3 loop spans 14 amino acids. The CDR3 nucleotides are TGTGCCAGAAGCTTTTTCCCAGGGGGTTACGAGCAGTACTTC. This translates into CARSFFPGGYEQYF.

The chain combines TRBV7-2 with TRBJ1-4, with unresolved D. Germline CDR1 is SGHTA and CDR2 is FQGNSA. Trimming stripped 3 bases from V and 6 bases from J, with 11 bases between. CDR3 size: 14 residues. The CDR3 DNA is TGTGCCAGCAGCTTGTTCGGGGTTGATGAAAAACTGTTTTTT. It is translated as CASSLFGVDEKLFF.

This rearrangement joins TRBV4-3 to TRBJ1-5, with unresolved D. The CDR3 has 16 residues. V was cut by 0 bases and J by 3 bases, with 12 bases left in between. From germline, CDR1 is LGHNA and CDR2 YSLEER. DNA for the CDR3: TGCGCCAGCAGCCAAGACACGGGCGACTACAATCAGCCCCAGCATTTT. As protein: CASSQDTGDYNQPQHF.

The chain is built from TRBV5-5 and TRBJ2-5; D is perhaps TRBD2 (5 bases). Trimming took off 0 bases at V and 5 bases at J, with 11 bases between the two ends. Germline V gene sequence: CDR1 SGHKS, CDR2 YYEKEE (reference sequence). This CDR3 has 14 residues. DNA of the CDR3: TGTGCCAGCAGCTTGGAGGCGGGTAGCGAGACCCAGTACTTC. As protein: CASSLEAGSETQYF.

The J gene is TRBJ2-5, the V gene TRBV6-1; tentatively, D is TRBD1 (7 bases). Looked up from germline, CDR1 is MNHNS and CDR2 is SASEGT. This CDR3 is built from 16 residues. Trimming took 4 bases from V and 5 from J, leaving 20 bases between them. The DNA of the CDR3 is TGTGCCAGCAGTGTACAGGGGCAGGTTGGGGGGGAGACCCAGTACTTC. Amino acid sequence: CASSVQGQVGGETQYF.